This TCR beta chain was profiled in a study of T cells in Graves' hyperthyroidism and ophthalmopathy. On the study more broadly: Peripheral blood samples were taken at initial diagnosis, prior to any treatment.

The study's findings and limits: A model of 13 V-J pairs discriminated ophthalmopathy from stable hyperthyroidism.

RNA transcripts provided the source from which TCR beta CDR3 regions were amplified. The HTBI set primed first-round TCR CDR3 RT-PCR. TCRdb fed the multiplex PCR reads into MiXCR, producing one record per CDR3 protein. Of some 550,000 distinct CDR3 sequences listed, roughly 20% are singletons. Newly diagnosed hyperthyroidism, duration under 2 months, in patients aged 18 to 65. Germline V gene data show CDR1 as SNHLY and CDR2 as FYNNEI. Trimming took 7 bases from V and 4 from J, leaving 19 bases between them. This CDR3 is built from 15 residues. This clonotype was detected many times. Its target is unknown.

Sequenced input: blood. This rearrangement joins TRBV2 to TRBJ1-1, with a possible D match to TRBD1 (5 bases). This TCR came from a man younger than 35 with Graves' hyperthyroidism. The CDR3 DNA is TGTGCCAGCAAAAAAGGGGTGAGGGGAGGCACTGAAGCTTTCTTT. It codes for CASKKGVRGGTEAFF.